This T cell receptor beta chain was sequenced in a study of CD8 T cells in Susac syndrome. The CDR3 has 13 residues. With 3 bases removed from V and 7 bases from J, the gap between germline ends came to 12 bases. RNA amounts of about 0.5 to 1 ug underwent reverse transcription with random hexamers. TCRdb used MiXCR to reprocess the immunoSEQ multiplex PCR reads, holding one entry per CDR3 protein. This table holds 100,000 to 150,000 distinct CDR3 sequences, about 95% found once. Sequencing input: CD4+ T cells from PBMCs. The chain combines TRBV12-3 or TRBV12-4 with TRBJ1-2; D remains ambiguous. The receptor's source is a human donor in good health. This CDR3 is CASSLSLRGGYTF. The CDR3, as DNA: TGTGCCAGCAGTTTGAGCCTCCGGGGTGGCTACACCTTC.